This entry is about one TCR beta chain. Its antigen is not identified. The data belong to a study of cytomegalovirus exposure and HLA in healthy donors. V was trimmed by 4 bases and J by 9 bases, leaving 13 bases between them. From germline, CDR1 is SGHAT and CDR2 FQDESV (reference sequence). The CDR3 loop spans 12 amino acids. Regarding the study as a whole: The authors reported that TCR beta sequences could predict HLA-A and HLA-B alleles. These predictions were accurate for most subjects in the first cohort. The records held CMV serostatus as the only immune exposure information. Later analysis reportedly placed an Asian-associated ancestry cluster below the approximately 680-donor mean in N-insertions.

Amplification used 60 Vbeta primers and 13 Jbeta primers. The method was immunoSEQ multiplex PCR; TCRdb's version includes in-frame clones alone and lacks a portion of them. Among some 200,000 clones listed, 80% to 85% were seen once. The genes are TRBV11-1 and TRBJ2-7; the D is unclear. This clonotype was sampled from a boy aged 2 to 9 in good health and CMV-seronegative. Source material: PBMCs. As DNA, the CDR3 is TGTGCCAGCAGCTCGGAGATAGGTGCGCAGTACTTC. It specifies CASSSEIGAQYF.